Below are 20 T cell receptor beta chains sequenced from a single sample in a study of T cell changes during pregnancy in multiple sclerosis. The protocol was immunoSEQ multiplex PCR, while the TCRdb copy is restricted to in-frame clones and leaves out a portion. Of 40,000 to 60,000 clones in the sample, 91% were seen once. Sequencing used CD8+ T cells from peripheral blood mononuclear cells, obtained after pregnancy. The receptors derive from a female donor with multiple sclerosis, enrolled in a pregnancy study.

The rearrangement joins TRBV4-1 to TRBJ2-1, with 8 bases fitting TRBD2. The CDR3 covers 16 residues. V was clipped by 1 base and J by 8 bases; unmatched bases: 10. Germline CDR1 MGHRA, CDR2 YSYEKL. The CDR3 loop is CASSQVASGGWYEQFF. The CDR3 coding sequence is TGCGCCAGCAGCCAAGTTGCCAGCGGGGGTTGGTATGAGCAGTTCTTC.

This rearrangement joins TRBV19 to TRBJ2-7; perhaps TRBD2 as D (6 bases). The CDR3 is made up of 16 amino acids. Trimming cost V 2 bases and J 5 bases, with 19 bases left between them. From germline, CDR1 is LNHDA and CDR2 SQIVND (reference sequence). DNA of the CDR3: TGTGCCAGTAGTATAACCCTGCGGGACGGGCGGAACGAGCAGTACTTC. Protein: CASSITLRDGRNEQYF.

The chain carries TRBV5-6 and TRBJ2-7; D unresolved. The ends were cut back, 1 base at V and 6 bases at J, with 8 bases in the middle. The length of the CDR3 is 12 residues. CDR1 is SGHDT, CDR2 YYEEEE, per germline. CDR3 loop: CASSLQVAEQYF. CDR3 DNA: TGTGCCAGCAGCTTGCAGGTGGCCGAGCAGTACTTC. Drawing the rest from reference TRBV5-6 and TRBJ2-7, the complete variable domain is DAGVTQSPTHLIKTRGQQVTLRCSPKSGHDTVSWYQQALGQGPQFIFQYYEEEERQRGNFPDRFSGHQFPNYSSELNVNALLLGDSALYLCASSLQVAEQYFGPGTRLTVT.

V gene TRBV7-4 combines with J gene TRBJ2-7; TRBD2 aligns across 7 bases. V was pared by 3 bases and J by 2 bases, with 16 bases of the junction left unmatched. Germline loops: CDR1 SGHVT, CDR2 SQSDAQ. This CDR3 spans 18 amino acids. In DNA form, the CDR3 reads TGTGCCAGCAGCTTCAGCTGGGCCGAGACTAGCTCCACCTACGAGCAGTACTTC. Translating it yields CASSFSWAETSSTYEQYF.

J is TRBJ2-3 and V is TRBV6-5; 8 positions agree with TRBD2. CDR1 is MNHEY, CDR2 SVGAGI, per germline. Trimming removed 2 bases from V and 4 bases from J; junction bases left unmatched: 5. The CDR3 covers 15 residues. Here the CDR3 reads CASSYQSGGPDTQYF. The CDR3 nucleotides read TGTGCCAGCAGTTACCAGTCGGGGGGGCCAGATACGCAGTATTTT.

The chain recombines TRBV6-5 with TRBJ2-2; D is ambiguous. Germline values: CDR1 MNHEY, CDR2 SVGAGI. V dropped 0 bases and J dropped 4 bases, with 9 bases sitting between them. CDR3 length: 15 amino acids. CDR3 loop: CASSYSTTGTGELFF. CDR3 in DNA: TGTGCCAGCAGTTACTCGACGACGGGCACCGGGGAGCTGTTTTTT.

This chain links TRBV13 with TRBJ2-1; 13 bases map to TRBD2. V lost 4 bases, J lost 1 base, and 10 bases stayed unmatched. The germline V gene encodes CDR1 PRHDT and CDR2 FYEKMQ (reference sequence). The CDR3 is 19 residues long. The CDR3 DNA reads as TGTGCCAGCAGCTCCCCCCGGACTAGCGGGGGAGGTTCCTACAATGAGCAGTTCTTC. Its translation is CASSSPRTSGGGSYNEQFF.

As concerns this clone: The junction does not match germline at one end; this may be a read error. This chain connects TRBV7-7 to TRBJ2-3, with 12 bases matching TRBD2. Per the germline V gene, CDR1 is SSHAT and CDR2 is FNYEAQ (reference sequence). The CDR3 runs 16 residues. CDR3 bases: TGTGCTAGCAGCTTGTCTAGCGGGGGGGTCGCAGATACGCAGTATTTT. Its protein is CASSLSSGGVADTQYF.

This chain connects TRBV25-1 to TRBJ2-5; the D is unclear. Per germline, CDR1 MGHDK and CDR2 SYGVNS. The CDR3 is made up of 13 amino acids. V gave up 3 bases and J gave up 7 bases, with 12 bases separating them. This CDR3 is CASSDAGLGTQYF. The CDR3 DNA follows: TGTGCCAGCAGTGATGCCGGGTTAGGGACCCAGTACTTC.

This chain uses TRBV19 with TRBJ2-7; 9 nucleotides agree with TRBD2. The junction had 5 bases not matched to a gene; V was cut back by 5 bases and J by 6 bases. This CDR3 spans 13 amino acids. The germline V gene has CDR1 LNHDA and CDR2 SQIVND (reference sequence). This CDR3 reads CASSQGLAFEQYF. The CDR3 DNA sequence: TGTGCCAGTAGTCAGGGACTAGCCTTCGAGCAGTACTTC. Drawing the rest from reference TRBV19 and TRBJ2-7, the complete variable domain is DGGITQSPKYLFRKEGQNVTLSCEQNLNHDAMYWYRQDPGQGLRLIYYSQIVNDFQKGDIAEGYSVSREKKESFPLTVTSAQKNPTAFYLCASSQGLAFEQYFGPGTRLTVT.

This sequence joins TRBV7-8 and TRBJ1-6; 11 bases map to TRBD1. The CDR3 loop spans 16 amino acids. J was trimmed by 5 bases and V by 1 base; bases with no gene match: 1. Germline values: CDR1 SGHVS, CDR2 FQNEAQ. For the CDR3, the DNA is TGTGCCAGCAGCTTAGAGGGACAGGGGGATAATTCACCCCTCCACTTT. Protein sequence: CASSLEGQGDNSPLHF.

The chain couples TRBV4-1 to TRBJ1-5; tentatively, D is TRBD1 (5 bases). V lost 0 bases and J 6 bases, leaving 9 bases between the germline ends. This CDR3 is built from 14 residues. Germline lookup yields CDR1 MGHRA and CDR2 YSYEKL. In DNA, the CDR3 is TGCGCCAGCAGCCAAGAAACGGGGGGTCAGCCCCAGCATTTT. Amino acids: CASSQETGGQPQHF.

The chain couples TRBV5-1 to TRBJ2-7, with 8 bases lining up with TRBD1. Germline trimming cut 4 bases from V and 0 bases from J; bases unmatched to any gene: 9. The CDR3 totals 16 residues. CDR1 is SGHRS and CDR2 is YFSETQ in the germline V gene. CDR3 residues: CASSPEGQGASYEQYF. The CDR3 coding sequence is TGCGCCAGCAGCCCGGAAGGACAGGGAGCCTCCTACGAGCAGTACTTC. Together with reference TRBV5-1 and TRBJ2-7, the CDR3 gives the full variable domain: KAGVTQTPRYLIKTRGQQVTLSCSPISGHRSVSWYQQTPGQGLQFLFEYFSETQRNKGNFPGRFSGRQFSNSRSEMNVSTLELGDSALYLCASSPEGQGASYEQYFGPGTRLTVT.

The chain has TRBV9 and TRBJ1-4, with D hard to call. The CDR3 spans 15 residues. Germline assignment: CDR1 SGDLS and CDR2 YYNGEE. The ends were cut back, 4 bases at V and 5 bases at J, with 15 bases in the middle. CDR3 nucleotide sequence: TGTGCCAGCAGCCCAAGTGGGCAGGCAAATGAAAAACTGTTTTTT. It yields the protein CASSPSGQANEKLFF.

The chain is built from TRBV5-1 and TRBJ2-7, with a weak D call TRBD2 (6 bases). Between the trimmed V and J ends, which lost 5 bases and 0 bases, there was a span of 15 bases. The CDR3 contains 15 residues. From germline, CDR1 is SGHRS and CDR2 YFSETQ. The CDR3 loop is CASRDAGTGSYEQYF. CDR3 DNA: TGCGCCAGCAGGGATGCCGGGACTGGCTCCTACGAGCAGTACTTC.

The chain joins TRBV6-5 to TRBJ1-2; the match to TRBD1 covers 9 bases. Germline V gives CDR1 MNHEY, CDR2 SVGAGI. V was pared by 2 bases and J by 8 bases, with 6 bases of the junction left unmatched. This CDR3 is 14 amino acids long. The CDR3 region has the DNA TGTGCCAGCAGTTACGGGACAGGGATAAAGGGCTACACCTTC. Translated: CASSYGTGIKGYTF.

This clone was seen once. DNA of the CDR3: TGTGCCAGCAGCGTAGAGACATCCCTAAACAATGAGCAGTTCTTC. It specifies CASSVETSLNNEQFF. This rearrangement joins TRBV9 to TRBJ2-1, with unresolved D. Germline V gives CDR1 SGDLS, CDR2 YYNGEE. V lost 0 bases and J 5 bases, leaving 12 bases between the germline ends. The length of the CDR3 is 15 residues.

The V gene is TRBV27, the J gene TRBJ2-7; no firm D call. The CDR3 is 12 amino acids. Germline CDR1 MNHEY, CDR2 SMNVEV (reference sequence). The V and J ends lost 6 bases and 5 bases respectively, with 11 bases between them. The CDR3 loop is CASSPNMDEQYF. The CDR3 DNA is TGTGCCAGCAGCCCAAACATGGACGAGCAGTACTTC.

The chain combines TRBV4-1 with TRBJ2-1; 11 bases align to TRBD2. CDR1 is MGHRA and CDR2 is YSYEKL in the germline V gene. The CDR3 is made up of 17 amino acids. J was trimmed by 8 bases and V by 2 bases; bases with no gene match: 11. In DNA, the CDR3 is TGCGCCAGCAGCCAATACCCCCTTGGACTAGCGGGCGATGAGCAGTTCTTC. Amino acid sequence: CASSQYPLGLAGDEQFF.

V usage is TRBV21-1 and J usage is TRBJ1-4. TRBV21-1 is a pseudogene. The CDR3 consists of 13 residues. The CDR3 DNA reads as TGTGCCAGCAGCATTGATGCGGGAGTTCGGCTGTTTTTT. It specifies CASSIDAGVRLFF.